A single sample gave rise to the 21 T cell receptor beta chains below, sequenced in a study of T-cell memory formation after mild COVID-19. From the 5' RACE reads, TCRdb called clonotypes with MiXCR, one entry per CDR3 protein. In the table there are hundreds of thousands of distinct CDR3 sequences, about a sixth of which are singletons. What was sequenced was PBMCs or a T cell subset sorted from them (not recorded which). Every receptor here comes from a man younger than 30 who had mild COVID-19 (a few samples of this study predate the infection). Cell type and time point are not known.

Concerning this clonotype: An end of the junction differs from the germline gene, which may be a read error. The genes are TRBV7-7 and TRBJ2-3; D may be TRBD2 (5 bases). CDR3 size: 15 residues. Germline V lookup: CDR1 SSHAT, CDR2 FNYEAQ (reference sequence). The CDR3 nucleotides are TGTGCTAGCAGCCGCGGAGGAGCACACACAGATACGCAGTATTTT. Residues: CASSRGGAHTDTQYF.

The chain employs TRBV6-2 or TRBV6-3 and TRBJ2-7; 7 bases match TRBD2. The CDR3 covers 14 residues. V shed 6 bases and J 0 bases; nucleotides not matched to a gene: 5. The germline CDR1 and CDR2 sequences are MNHEY and SVGEGT. In nucleotides, the CDR3 is TGTGCCAGCAGGGGACTAAAGAGCTCCTACGAGCAGTACGTC. It translates to CASRGLKSSYEQYV.

The chain is built from TRBV11-2 and TRBJ2-2; D unclear. The V and J ends lost 2 bases and 7 bases respectively, with 11 bases between them. The CDR3 totals 14 residues. In germline, CDR1 is SGHAT, CDR2 FQNNGV. The CDR3 is CASSLSAAGGELFF. The CDR3 DNA sequence: TGTGCCAGCAGCTTATCGGCAGCCGGCGGGGAGCTGTTTTTT.

This clonotype has just a few counts. The chain employs TRBV7-9 and TRBJ2-6; unclear D gene. Germline loops: CDR1 SEHNR, CDR2 FQNEAQ (reference sequence). V was shortened by 6 bases and J by 4 bases, with 4 bases between the two germline ends. This CDR3 has 12 residues. This CDR3 reads CASRTGANVLTF. In nucleotides, the CDR3 is TGTGCCAGCAGAACCGGGGCCAACGTCCTGACTTTC. The whole variable domain, remainder taken from reference TRBV7-9 and TRBJ2-6, is DTGVSQNPRHKITKRGQNVTFRCDPISEHNRLYWYRQTLGQGPEFLTYFQNEAQLEKSRLLSDRFSAERPKGSFSTLEIQRTEQGDSAMYLCASRTGANVLTFGAGSRLTVL.

CDR3 sequence (DNA): TGTGCCAGCAGTTATACAGGGGGCAAGACTGAAGCTTTCTTT. Protein product: CASSYTGGKTEAFF. The genes are TRBV11-2 and TRBJ1-1; 9 bases line up with TRBD1. J lost 5 bases, V lost 6 bases, and 7 bases had no gene match. This CDR3 has 14 amino acids. Germline assignment: CDR1 SGHAT and CDR2 FQNNGV.

This clonotype was observed at least ten times. The chain combines TRBV12-3 or TRBV12-4 with TRBJ2-3; D uncertain. The CDR3 has 11 residues. V gave up 2 bases and J gave up 6 bases, with 3 bases separating them. Written as DNA, the CDR3 is TGTGCCAGCAGTTTAATGGATACGCAGTATTTT. It yields the protein CASSLMDTQYF.

The V call is TRBV5-1, the J call TRBJ2-7; no firm D call. CDR3 length equals 11 residues. Trimming shortened V by 3 bases and J by 6 bases, and 7 bases separated the two germline ends. Germline CDR1 and CDR2: SGHRS and YFSETQ. CDR3 in amino acids: CASSSGLEQYF. The CDR3 DNA is TGCGCCAGCAGCTCGGGTCTCGAGCAGTACTTC.

A few counts support this clonotype. The genes are TRBV18 and TRBJ1-2; the match to TRBD1 covers 7 bases. Germline values: CDR1 KGHSH, CDR2 LQKENI. Trimming removed 3 bases from V and 4 bases from J; junction bases left unmatched: 11. This CDR3 has 16 residues. The CDR3 protein is CASSPEQGPSFYGYTF. The CDR3, as DNA: TGTGCCAGCTCACCTGAACAGGGGCCTTCATTCTATGGCTACACCTTC.

This chain joins TRBV7-8 and TRBJ2-5, with 8 nucleotides matching TRBD1. Trimming took 2 bases from V and 3 from J; bases not matched to a gene: 11. The CDR3 runs 17 residues. Germline V CDR1 and CDR2: SGHVS, FQNEAQ. The chain's CDR3 is CASSLPRQGMREETQYF. The CDR3 DNA reads as TGTGCCAGCAGCTTACCGAGACAGGGGATGAGGGAAGAGACCCAGTACTTC.

The chain joins TRBV11-2 to TRBJ2-2; D may be TRBD1 or TRBD2 (6 bases each). This CDR3 contains 16 residues. V lost 5 bases and J lost 0, with 13 bases in between. Germline V gene sequence: CDR1 SGHAT, CDR2 FQNNGV. The chain's CDR3 is CASSPQRGANTGELFF. Written as DNA, the CDR3 is TGTGCCAGCAGCCCCCAGAGGGGGGCGAACACCGGGGAGCTGTTTTTT.

This clonotype was counted a few times. The rearrangement joins TRBV7-9 to TRBJ1-1; no definite D call. Germline CDR1 SEHNR, CDR2 FQNEAQ (reference sequence). The CDR3 spans 12 residues. The V end lost 5 bases, the J end lost 4 bases, and 8 bases lay between the germline ends. Written as DNA, the CDR3 is TGTGCCAGCAGCCCGGGCCTCACTGAAGCTTTCTTT. It is translated as CASSPGLTEAFF.

The sample holds a few counts of this clonotype. The chain recombines TRBV12-3 or TRBV12-4 with TRBJ2-5; D perhaps matches TRBD2 (5 bases). This CDR3 contains 12 residues. V lost 3 bases, J lost 10 bases, and 12 bases lay in between. The CDR3 loop reads CASSLSRGFQYF. The CDR3, as DNA: TGTGCCAGCAGTTTGTCCCGGGGATTCCAGTACTTC.

In this sample, this clonotype turned up a few times. The gene calls are TRBV5-5 and TRBJ1-6, with a tentative D call TRBD1 (6 bases). Between the trimmed V and J ends, which lost 5 bases and 8 bases, there was a span of 14 bases. The CDR3 length is 14 residues. Germline loops: CDR1 SGHKS, CDR2 YYEKEE (reference sequence). This chain's CDR3 is CASRPGDWDSPLHF. CDR3 sequence (DNA): TGTGCCAGCAGACCAGGGGACTGGGATTCACCCCTCCACTTT.

The chain employs TRBV4-2 and TRBJ2-3; TRBD2 matches at 7 bases. Losses at the gene ends were 1 base for V and 0 bases for J; bases not matched to a gene: 7. This CDR3 is 17 amino acids long. Germline lookup yields CDR1 LGHNA and CDR2 YNFKEQ. Here the CDR3 DNA reads TGTGCCAGCAGCCAAGCTGCAGCCGGGGGGAGCACAGATACGCAGTATTTT. It specifies CASSQAAAGGSTDTQYF.

This clonotype was seen a handful of times. The chain uses TRBV5-1 and TRBJ1-1, with 8 bases that match TRBD1. This CDR3 is built from 17 residues. Germline values: CDR1 SGHRS, CDR2 YFSETQ. Trimming took 4 bases from V and 0 from J; bases not matched to a gene: 11. CDR3 DNA: TGCGCCAGCAGCGTGGAGCGGACAGGGCTCATGAACACTGAAGCTTTCTTT. This gives the protein CASSVERTGLMNTEAFF.

This clonotype turned up a few times. The chain carries TRBV4-2 and TRBJ1-4; 9 bases fit TRBD1. Germline assignment: CDR1 LGHNA and CDR2 YNFKEQ. J was trimmed by 7 bases and V by 0 bases; bases with no gene match: 3. The CDR3 is 15 residues long. For the CDR3, the DNA is TGTGCCAGCAGCCAAGACTTGACAGGGGGTGAAAAACTGTTTTTT. It translates to CASSQDLTGGEKLFF.

This clonotype was seen repeatedly, ten times or more. The chain couples TRBV3-1 to TRBJ2-1; 11 bases agree with TRBD2. The length of the CDR3 is 16 residues. J was trimmed by 7 bases and V by 1 base; bases with no gene match: 6. Germline loops: CDR1 LGHDT, CDR2 YNNKEL (reference sequence). CDR3 in amino acids: CASSQAGLAGGNEQFF. CDR3 bases: TGTGCCAGCAGCCAAGCCGGACTAGCGGGTGGGAATGAGCAGTTCTTC.

V gene TRBV6-5 combines with J gene TRBJ1-1; TRBD1 matches at 7 bases. From germline, CDR1 is MNHEY and CDR2 SVGAGI. The CDR3 covers 13 residues. The V segment lost 2 bases and the J segment 10 bases; nucleotides outside the gene matches: 7. Here the CDR3 DNA reads TGTGCCAGCAGTTACCAGGGGGGGAGAGGAGCTTTCTTT. It yields the protein CASSYQGGRGAFF.

In DNA form, the CDR3 reads TGCAGTGCCACCGACTGGGGGCAGGCCACCACAGATACGCAGTATTTT. Its translation: CSATDWGQATTDTQYF. V and J are TRBV20-1 and TRBJ2-3; maybe TRBD1 (6 bases). Trimming took off 6 bases at V and 2 bases at J, with 21 bases between the two ends. CDR1 DFQATT and CDR2 SNEGSKA come from the germline V gene (reference sequence). The CDR3 length is 16 residues.

The chain employs TRBV5-6 and TRBJ2-2, with D perhaps assigned TRBD1 or TRBD2 (5 bases each). The CDR3 contains 17 residues. The germline gives CDR1 SGHDT, CDR2 YYEEEE. V lost 4 bases and J 4 bases, leaving 20 bases between the germline ends. CDR3 bases: TGTGCCAGCAGCCAGATTGTAAGTCCGGGACCCACCGGGGAGCTGTTTTTT. Protein product: CASSQIVSPGPTGELFF. The whole variable domain, remainder taken from reference TRBV5-6 and TRBJ2-2, is DAGVTQSPTHLIKTRGQQVTLRCSPKSGHDTVSWYQQALGQGPQFIFQYYEEEERQRGNFPDRFSGHQFPNYSSELNVNALLLGDSALYLCASSQIVSPGPTGELFFGEGSRLTVL.

This sequence joins TRBV12-3 or TRBV12-4 and TRBJ1-1, with 7 bases lining up with TRBD1. Trimming removed 6 bases from V and 0 bases from J; junction bases left unmatched: 7. The CDR3 is 15 residues long. The CDR3 nucleotides read TGTGCCAGCAGCCCGAGGACAGGACTGAACACTGAAGCTTTCTTT. It translates to CASSPRTGLNTEAFF.